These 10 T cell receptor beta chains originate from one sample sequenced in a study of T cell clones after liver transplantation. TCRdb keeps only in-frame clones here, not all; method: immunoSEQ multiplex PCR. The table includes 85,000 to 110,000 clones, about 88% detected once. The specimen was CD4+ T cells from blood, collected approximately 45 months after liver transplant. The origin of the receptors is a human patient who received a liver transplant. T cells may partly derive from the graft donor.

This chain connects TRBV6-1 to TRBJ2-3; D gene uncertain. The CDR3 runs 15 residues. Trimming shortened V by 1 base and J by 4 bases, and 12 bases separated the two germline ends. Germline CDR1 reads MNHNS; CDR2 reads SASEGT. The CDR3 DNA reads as TGTGCCAGCAGTGAAGGGGTCAACAGAGCAGATACGCAGTATTTT. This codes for CASSEGVNRADTQYF.

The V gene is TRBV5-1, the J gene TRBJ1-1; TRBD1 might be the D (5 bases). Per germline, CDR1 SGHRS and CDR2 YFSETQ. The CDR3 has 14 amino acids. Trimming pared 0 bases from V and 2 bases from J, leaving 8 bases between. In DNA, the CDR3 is TGCGCCAGCAGCTTGGTGGGGGGAAACACTGAAGCTTTCTTT. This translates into CASSLVGGNTEAFF.

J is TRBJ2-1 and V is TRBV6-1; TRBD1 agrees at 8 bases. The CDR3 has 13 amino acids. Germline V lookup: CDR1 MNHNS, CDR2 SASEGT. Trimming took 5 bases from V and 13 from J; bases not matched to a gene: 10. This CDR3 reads CASSQGQGPDQFF. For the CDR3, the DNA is TGTGCCAGCAGTCAAGGACAGGGCCCCGACCAGTTCTTC.

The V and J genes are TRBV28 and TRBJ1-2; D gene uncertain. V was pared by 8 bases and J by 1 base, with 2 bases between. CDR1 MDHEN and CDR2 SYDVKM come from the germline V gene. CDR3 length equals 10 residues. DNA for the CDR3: TGTGCCAGCGGTAACTATGGCTACACCTTC. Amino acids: CASGNYGYTF.

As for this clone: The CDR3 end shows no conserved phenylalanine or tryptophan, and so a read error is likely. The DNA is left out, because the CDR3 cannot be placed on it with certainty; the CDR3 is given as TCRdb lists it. CDR3 in amino acids: CASSPYLAQGNYESL. This chain uses TRBV7-2 with TRBJ2-7; the table's D call, TRBD1, has no DNA check behind it. Termini included, the CDR3 measures 15 amino acids. The V gene's germline CDR1 is SGHTA and CDR2 FQGNSA.

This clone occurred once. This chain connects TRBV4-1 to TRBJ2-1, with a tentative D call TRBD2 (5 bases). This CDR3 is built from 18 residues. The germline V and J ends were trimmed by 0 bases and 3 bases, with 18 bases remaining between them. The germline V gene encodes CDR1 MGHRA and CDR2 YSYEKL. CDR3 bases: TGCGCCAGCAGCCAAGACCCCCCATCTAGCTGGGACTACAATGAGCAGTTCTTC. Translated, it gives CASSQDPPSSWDYNEQFF.

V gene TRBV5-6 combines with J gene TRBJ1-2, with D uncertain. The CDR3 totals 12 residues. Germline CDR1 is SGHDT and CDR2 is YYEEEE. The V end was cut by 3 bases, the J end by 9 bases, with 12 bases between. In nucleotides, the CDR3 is TGTGCCAGCAGCTACCGAATCTCTAGCTACACCTTC. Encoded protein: CASSYRISSYTF.

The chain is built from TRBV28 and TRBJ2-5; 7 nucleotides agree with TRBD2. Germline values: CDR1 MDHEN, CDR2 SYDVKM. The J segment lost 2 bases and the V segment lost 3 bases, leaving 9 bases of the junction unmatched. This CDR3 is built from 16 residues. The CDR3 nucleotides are TGTGCCAGCAGTTTGGGCGGGAGTGGGAGACAAGAGACCCAGTACTTC. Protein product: CASSLGGSGRQETQYF.

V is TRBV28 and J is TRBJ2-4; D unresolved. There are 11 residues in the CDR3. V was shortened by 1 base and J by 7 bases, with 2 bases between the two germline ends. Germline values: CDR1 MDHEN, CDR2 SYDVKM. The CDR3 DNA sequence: TGTGCCAGCAGTTTATCGAACATTCAGTACTTC. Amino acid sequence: CASSLSNIQYF.

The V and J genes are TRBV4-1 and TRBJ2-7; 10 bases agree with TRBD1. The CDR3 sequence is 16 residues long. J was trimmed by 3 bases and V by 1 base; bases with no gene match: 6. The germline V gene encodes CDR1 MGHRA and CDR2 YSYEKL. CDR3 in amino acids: CASSQVLGQGGYEQYF. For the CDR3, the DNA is TGCGCCAGCAGCCAAGTCTTAGGACAGGGGGGCTACGAGCAGTACTTC.